The 6 T cell receptor beta chains below all came from one sample that was sequenced in a study of T cells in tuberculosis. Time point here: new active TB diagnosis, blood taken before or within 7 days of starting treatment. Profiled with immunoSEQ multiplex PCR; TCRdb holds only in-frame clones, not every one. The table includes tens of thousands of clones, just over 90% detected once. This specimen was PBMCs, taken at tuberculosis diagnosis. These receptors were obtained from an adult with tuberculosis.

This clone was counted between two and nine times. The chain links TRBV5-6 to TRBJ1-5; 7 bases fit TRBD1. Trimming took 0 bases from V and 7 from J; bases not matched to a gene: 4. The CDR3 has 14 residues. Germline assignment: CDR1 SGHDT and CDR2 YYEEEE. The CDR3 region has the DNA TGTGCCAGCAGCTTGGGGGGACAGATGCAGCCCCAGCATTTT. The encoded protein is CASSLGGQMQPQHF.

The chain has TRBV7-3 and TRBJ2-3; D remains ambiguous. V was pared by 4 bases and J by 4 bases, with 9 bases between. This CDR3 contains 13 residues. Germline V gene lookup returns CDR1 SGHTA and CDR2 FQGTGA. The CDR3 sequence is CASSSGSADTQYF. In DNA form, the CDR3 reads TGTGCCAGCAGCTCCGGCAGCGCAGATACGCAGTATTTT. Full variable domain (missing parts from reference TRBV7-3 and TRBJ2-3): GAGVSQTPSNKVTEKGKYVELRCDPISGHTALYWYRQSLGQGPEFLIYFQGTGAADDSGLPNDRFFAVRPEGSVSTLKIQRTERGDSAVYLCASSSGSADTQYFGPGTRLTVL.

Only a few counts were recorded for this clone. The chain couples TRBV10-2 to TRBJ2-2; 11 bases line up with TRBD2. The CDR3 has 16 residues. Looked up from germline, CDR1 is WSHSY and CDR2 is SAAADI. The V segment lost 2 bases and the J segment 11 bases; nucleotides outside the gene matches: 10. The CDR3 here is CASSENFLAGGSELFF. The CDR3, as DNA: TGCGCCAGCAGTGAGAATTTCCTAGCGGGAGGTTCTGAGCTGTTTTTT.

V is TRBV18 and J is TRBJ1-2; TRBD1 might be the D (6 bases). The V end lost 2 bases, the J end lost 7 bases, and 11 bases lay between the germline ends. CDR3 size: 13 residues. Germline CDR1 KGHSH, CDR2 LQKENI. The CDR3 nucleotides read TGTGCCAGCTCACCATCAGGGGCTTCTGGCTACACCTTC. Protein: CASSPSGASGYTF.

The rearrangement uses TRBV13 and TRBJ2-1; D is possibly TRBD2 (10 bases). V was pared by 5 bases and J by 2 bases, with 16 bases between. From germline, CDR1 is PRHDT and CDR2 FYEKMQ (reference sequence). The CDR3 contains 16 residues. CDR3 sequence reads: CASSLAGDRAYNEQFF. In nucleotides, the CDR3 is TGTGCCAGCAGCCTAGCGGGGGACAGGGCCTACAATGAGCAGTTCTTC.

The rearrangement joins TRBV28 to TRBJ2-5; TRBD2 aligns across 10 bases. Looked up from germline, CDR1 is MDHEN and CDR2 is SYDVKM. With 5 bases clipped from V and 5 bases from J, the junction kept 11 bases outside the gene matches. This CDR3 contains 16 residues. Written as DNA, the CDR3 is TGTGCCAGCAGTGGAGACGTAAAGACTAGCGGGGAGACCCAGTACTTC. Amino acids: CASSGDVKTSGETQYF.